The clone carrying this TCR beta chain has just a few counts. This sample was included in a study of shared clonotypes between healthy human individuals. Positively selected for CCR7, the CD45RO-negative cells used as naive CD8 cells excluded terminally differentiated effector memory CD45RA+ cells. This CDR3 contains 14 residues. In germline, CDR1 is SGHNT, CDR2 YYREEE (reference sequence). Trimming took 3 bases from V and 2 from J; bases not matched to a gene: 3. Here immunoSEQ multiplex PCR was the method, and the copy in TCRdb shows in-frame clones only, minus some. The data contain around 700,000 clones, just over 90% of them singletons.

This chain uses TRBV5-4 with TRBJ2-7, with TRBD2 identical over 9 bases. The sample consisted of naive CD8+ T cells sorted from blood. The source is a young man in good health. For the CDR3, the DNA is TGTGCCAGCAGCTCTAGCGGGAATCCCTACGAGCAGTACTTC. It yields the protein CASSSSGNPYEQYF.